The subject of this entry is one T cell receptor (beta chain). Its cognate antigen is unknown. This sample stems from a study of cytomegalovirus exposure and HLA in healthy donors. Notes on the study in general: Many donors shared some public TCRs, even though most TCR sequences were rare.

PCR employed 60 Vbeta and 13 Jbeta primers. Measured with immunoSEQ multiplex PCR; TCRdb has only the in-frame clones, and not every one. The table includes about 200,000 clones, over 75% detected once. The CDR3 loop spans 15 amino acids. Trimming removed 3 bases from V and 2 bases from J, with 14 bases in between. Germline CDR1 MNHEY, CDR2 SMNVEV (reference sequence). The sequenced sample was PBMCs. This receptor was identified in a man aged 18 to 30 in good health and CMV-seronegative. The V gene is TRBV27, the J gene TRBJ2-7; the D is unclear. This chain's CDR3 is CASSLWQDQTYEQYF. CDR3 DNA: TGTGCCAGCAGTTTGTGGCAGGATCAGACCTACGAGCAGTACTTC.